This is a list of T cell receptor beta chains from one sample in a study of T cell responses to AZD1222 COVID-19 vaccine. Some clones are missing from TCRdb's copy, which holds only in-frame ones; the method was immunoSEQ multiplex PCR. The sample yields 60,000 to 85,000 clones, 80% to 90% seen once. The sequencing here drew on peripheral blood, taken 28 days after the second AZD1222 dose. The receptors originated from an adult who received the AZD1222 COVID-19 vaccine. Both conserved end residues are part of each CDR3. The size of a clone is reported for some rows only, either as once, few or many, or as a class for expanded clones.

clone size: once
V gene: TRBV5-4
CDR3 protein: CASSPAGTDEAGNTIYF

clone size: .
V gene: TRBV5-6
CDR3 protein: CASSRGQGFTYEQYF

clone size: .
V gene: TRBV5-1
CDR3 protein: CASRWRSGGVTEAFF

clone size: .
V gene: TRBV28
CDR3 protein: CATARPVPHEAFF

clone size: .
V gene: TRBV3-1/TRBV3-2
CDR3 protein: CASSQLYGAGDEQYF

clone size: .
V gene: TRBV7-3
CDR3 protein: CASSLSWGNYEQYF

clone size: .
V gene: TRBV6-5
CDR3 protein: CASSYADRDGAEAFF

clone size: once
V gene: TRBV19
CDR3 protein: CASSLAGQPLSYEQYF

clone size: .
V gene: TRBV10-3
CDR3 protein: CAIRGQSNTGELFF

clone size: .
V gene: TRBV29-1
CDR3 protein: CSADHEYYNEQFF

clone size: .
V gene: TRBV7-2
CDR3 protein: CASSQAGGPQYF

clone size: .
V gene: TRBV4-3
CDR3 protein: CASSQEGYQPQHF

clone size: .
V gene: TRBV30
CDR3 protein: CAWGERYEQYF

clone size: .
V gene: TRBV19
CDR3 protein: CASWGTERGQETQYF

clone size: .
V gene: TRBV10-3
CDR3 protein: CAISDSPGGYGYTF

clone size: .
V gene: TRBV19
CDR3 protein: CASSHGNTEAFF

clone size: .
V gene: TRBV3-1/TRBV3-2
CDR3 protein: CASSQGRGSYRLAGGTYNEQFF

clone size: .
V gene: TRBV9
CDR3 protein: CASSVGSYGYTF

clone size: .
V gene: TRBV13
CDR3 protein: CASSFSNPPVDTEAFF

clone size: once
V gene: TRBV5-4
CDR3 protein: CASSGGAYGYTF

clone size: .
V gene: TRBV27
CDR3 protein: CASSPWGGNEQFF

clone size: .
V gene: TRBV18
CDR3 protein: CASSPGTGESPLHF

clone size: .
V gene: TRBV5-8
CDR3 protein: CASFPGGGLVYEQYF

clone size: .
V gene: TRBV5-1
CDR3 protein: CASSRDSRDQPQHF

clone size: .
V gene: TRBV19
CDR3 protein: CASRFESTGSYGYTF

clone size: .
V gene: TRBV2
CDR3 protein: CASSEAYKGETQYF

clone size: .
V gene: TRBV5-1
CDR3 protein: CASSPGLAGPYNEQFF

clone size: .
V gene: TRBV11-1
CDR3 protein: CASSQGRDSPLHF

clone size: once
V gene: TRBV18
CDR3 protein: CASSPLGQGTGELFF

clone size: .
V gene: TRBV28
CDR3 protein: CASGHNEQFF

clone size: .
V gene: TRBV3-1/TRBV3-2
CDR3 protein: CASSQIGTGELFF

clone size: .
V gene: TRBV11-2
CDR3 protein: CASSVFITGAGEQFF

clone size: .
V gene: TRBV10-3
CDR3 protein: CAISSGTSTDTQYF

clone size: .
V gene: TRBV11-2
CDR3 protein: CASSAQRVSEQYF

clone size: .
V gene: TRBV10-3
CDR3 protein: CAISDSTGPGTEAFF

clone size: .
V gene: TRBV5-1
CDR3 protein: CASSLRPPGLSGEKLFF

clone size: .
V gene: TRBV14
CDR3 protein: CASSPYYGTPTTQYF

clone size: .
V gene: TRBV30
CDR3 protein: CAWSVLRDQPQHF

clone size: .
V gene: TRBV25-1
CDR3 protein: CASSLNPVDYGYTF

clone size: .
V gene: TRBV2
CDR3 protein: CASSEGGGRGHSPLHF

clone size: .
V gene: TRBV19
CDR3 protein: CASSMTWNTEAFF

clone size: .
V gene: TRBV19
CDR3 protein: CASQSTDNSPLHF

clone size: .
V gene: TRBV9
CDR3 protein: CASSVSPQDTEAFF

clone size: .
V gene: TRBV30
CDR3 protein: CAWTRENEKLFF

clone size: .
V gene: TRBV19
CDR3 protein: CASSVRDTFTDTQYF

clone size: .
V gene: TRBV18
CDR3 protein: CASSPVGLSGANVLTF